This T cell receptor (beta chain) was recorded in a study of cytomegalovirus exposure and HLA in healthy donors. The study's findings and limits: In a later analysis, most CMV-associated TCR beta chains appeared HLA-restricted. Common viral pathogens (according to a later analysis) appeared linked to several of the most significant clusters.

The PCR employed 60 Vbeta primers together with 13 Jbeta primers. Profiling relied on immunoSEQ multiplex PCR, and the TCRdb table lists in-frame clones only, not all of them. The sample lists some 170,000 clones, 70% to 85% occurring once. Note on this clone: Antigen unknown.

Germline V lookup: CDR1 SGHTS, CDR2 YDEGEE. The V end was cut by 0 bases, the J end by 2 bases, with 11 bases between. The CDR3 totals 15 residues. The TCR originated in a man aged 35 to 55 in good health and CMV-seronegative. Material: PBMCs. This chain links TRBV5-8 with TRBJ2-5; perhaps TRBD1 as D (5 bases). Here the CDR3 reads CASSLGQDIQETQYF. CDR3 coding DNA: TGTGCCAGCAGCTTGGGGCAGGACATACAAGAGACCCAGTACTTC.